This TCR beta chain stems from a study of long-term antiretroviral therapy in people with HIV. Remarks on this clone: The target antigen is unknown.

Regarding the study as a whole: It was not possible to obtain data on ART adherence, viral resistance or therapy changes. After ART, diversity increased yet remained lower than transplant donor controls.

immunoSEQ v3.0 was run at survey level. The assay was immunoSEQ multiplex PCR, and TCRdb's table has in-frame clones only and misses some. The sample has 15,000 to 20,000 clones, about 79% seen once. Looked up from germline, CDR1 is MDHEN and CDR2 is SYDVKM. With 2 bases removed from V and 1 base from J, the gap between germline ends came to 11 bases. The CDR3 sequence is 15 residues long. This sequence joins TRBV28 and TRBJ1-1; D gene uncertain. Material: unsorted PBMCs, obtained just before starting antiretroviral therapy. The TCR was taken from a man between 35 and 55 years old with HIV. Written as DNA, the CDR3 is TGTGCCAGCAGTTTACTCTTAGGGAGGAACACTGAAGCTTTCTTT. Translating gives CASSLLLGRNTEAFF.